This T cell receptor (beta chain) was documented in a study of graft-versus-host responses after intestinal transplantation (dated by TCRdb to the early 2020s). Notes on the research overall: The transplants that recipients received were multivisceral, liver-intestinal, or isolated intestinal. A cohort of approximately 24 intestinal transplant recipients, including one retransplant, was enrolled, and a few patients lacking pretransplant specimens were excluded. A peak of at least 4% donor T cells among recipient peripheral blood mononuclear cells was the definition used for donor T cell macrochimerism. To identify alloreactive clones, pre-transplant mixed lymphocyte reaction products were sequenced and compared with unstimulated pre-transplant donor and recipient T cells. After intestinal transplantation, graft-versus-host and host-versus-graft alloreactive T cell clones were followed in the graft, circulation and bone marrow using bulk TCR-beta CDR3 sequencing. Samples from a few later patients were sequenced in-house on an Illumina MiSeq with MiXCR processing rather than by the commercial service. Anti-thymocyte globulin induction was given to all recipients, followed by maintenance tacrolimus and steroids for 2 to 4 years. Study-level results and caveats: GvH clones turned up in recipient bone marrow, with some appearing earlier in ileal mucosa or blood, a pattern consistent with an intestinal mucosal origin. Early after transplant, declines in HvG clones were associated with peak levels of circulating GvH clones. The relatively low number and heterogeneity of intestinal transplant patients limited the conclusions. Patients with donor T cell macrochimerism had high GvH to HvG T cell clonal ratios in their allografts.

The germline V gene (reference sequence) gives CDR1 as SGHNT and CDR2 as YYREEE. V was cut back by 1 base and J by 3 bases, leaving a gap of 13 bases between them. There are 15 amino acids in the CDR3, from cysteine to phenylalanine inclusive. The CDR3 DNA has 45 bases and is translated from base 1. Comment on this clone: Its cognate antigen has yet to be identified. No quality values exist for individual bases; no much larger clone is one base distant.

The sample's time point, from its label and the paper: cells obtained before transplantation from donor or recipient. CD3+CD4+ and CD3+CD8+ populations were FACS-sorted from unstimulated pre-transplant donor and recipient cells taken from spleen or lymph nodes. The library was built by means of the immunoSEQ multiplex PCR assay. For most patients, genomic DNA was isolated with the Qiagen DNeasy Blood and Tissue Kit and sent frozen to Adaptive Biotechnologies for TCR sequencing. For most patients, genomic DNA was subjected to high-throughput TCR-beta CDR3 sequencing by Adaptive Biotechnologies. For the original study's pipeline: Adaptive's ImmunoSEQ software was the source of the TCR sequencing data for about 18 patients, while a few other patients were processed with MiXCR and VDJtools. CD4 versus CD8 sorting errors were corrected by removing sequences found in both subsets at a frequency ratio below 5:1. CDR3 nucleotide sequences shared between donor and recipient were removed because their origin could not be assigned. At least 2-fold expansion over unstimulated cells and a minimum CFSE-low frequency of 0.002% (template counts) or 0.001% (read counts) were required for clones to be classified as alloreactive. Mappable clones were those detected in sequenced pre-transplant spleen, lymph node, or MLR CFSE-low populations of the donor or recipient. The cumulative frequency of alloreactive clones was calculated as a percentage of all sequences, weighted by copy number. TCRdb's version of the immuneACCESS table is confined to in-frame rearrangements and falls short of the full clone set. An unresolved V gene accounts for under half of the shortfall where checked; the remainder is of unknown origin. The V and J calls and clone size come from that table; D and trimming were worked out from the DNA. The sample table lists about 100,000 clones, about 88% of them with a count of one. Around 0.98% of the sample is in the top ten clones.

The chain is assembled from TRBV5-4 and TRBJ1-2; too little of a D gene remains to name it. The TCR comes from a human donor who was the organ donor for an intestinal transplant. Material: unstimulated CD4+ T cells sorted from spleen or lymph node cells, obtained before transplant. CDR3 loop: CASSLTAEPYYGYTF. The sequence in DNA is TGTGCCAGCAGCTTGACAGCCGAACCCTACTATGGCTACACCTTC.